Sequencing of this TCR beta chain was carried out in a study of cytomegalovirus exposure and HLA in healthy donors. Findings of the study overall: A classifier reportedly called cytomegalovirus status with high sensitivity and specificity.

The donors were healthy bone marrow donors. The PCR ran on 60 Vbeta and 13 Jbeta primers. Sequencing used immunoSEQ multiplex PCR; TCRdb keeps in-frame clones, though not all of them. The data hold 120,000 or so clones, with roughly two thirds observed a single time. This CDR3 is built from 15 residues. Germline V gene lookup returns CDR1 SGHNT and CDR2 YYREEE (reference sequence). V gave up 3 bases and J gave up 7 bases, with 16 bases separating them. On this clone: No antigen is known for it.

The receptor was isolated from a man aged 25 to 45 in good health and CMV-seropositive. Sequenced material: PBMCs. The V and J genes are TRBV5-4 and TRBJ1-4; D is undetermined. The CDR3 is CASSSGGSGIEKLFF. CDR3 nucleotide sequence: TGTGCCAGCAGCTCAGGAGGGTCGGGGATTGAAAAACTGTTTTTT.